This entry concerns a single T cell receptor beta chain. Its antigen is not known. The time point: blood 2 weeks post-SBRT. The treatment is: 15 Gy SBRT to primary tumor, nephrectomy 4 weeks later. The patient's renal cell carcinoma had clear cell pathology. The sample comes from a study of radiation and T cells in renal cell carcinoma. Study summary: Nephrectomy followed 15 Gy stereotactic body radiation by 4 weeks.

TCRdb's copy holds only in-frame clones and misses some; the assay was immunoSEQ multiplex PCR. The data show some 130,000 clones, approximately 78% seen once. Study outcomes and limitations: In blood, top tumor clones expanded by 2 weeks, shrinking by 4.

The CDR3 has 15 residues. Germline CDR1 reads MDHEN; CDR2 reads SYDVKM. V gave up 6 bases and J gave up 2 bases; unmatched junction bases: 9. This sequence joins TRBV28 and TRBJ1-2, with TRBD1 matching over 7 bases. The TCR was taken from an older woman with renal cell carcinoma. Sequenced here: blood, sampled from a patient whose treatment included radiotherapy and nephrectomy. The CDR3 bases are TGTGCCAGCAGACCTCCGGGACAGCTAAACTATGGCTACACCTTC. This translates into CASRPPGQLNYGYTF.